This T cell receptor (beta chain) was identified in a study of blood T cell repertoires in COVID-19. As for the study in general: Sites in the United States, Italy and Spain provided acute and convalescent COVID-19 samples. T cells, B-cell-depleted T cells, or PBMCs provided the cDNA or gDNA that served as material.

V was pared by 6 bases and J by 5 bases, with 12 bases between. The length of the CDR3 is 13 residues. CDR1 and CDR2 (germline): MNHEY, SVGEGT. Under the authors' procedure: By means of reference gene primer amplification, nucleated cell counts were estimated. Using immunoSEQ multiplex PCR, the repertoire was profiled, and TCRdb retains in-frame clones only, with some absent. The DNA was the basis for D and trimming; V, J and clone size are from that table. This table holds some 300,000 clones, more than 85% found once. The chain combines TRBV6-2 or TRBV6-3 with TRBJ2-3; D perhaps matches TRBD1 (6 bases). The sequence was obtained from a man between 65 and 79 years old with acute or convalescent COVID-19. Sequences were obtained from peripheral blood. The CDR3 DNA reads TGTGCCAGCAGCTCGAGGGGGAGAGATACGCAGTATTTT. This codes for CASSSRGRDTQYF.